Each of the 5 T cell receptor beta chains below was sequenced from the same sample in a study of long-term antiretroviral therapy in people with HIV. immunoSEQ v3.0 was run at survey level. Measured with immunoSEQ multiplex PCR; TCRdb has only the in-frame clones, and not every one. Here the sample spans more than 25,000 clones, approximately 78% being singletons. The input for sequencing was unsorted PBMCs, taken 3 years after starting antiretroviral therapy. The receptors come from a man between 35 and 55 years old with HIV.

This chain connects TRBV4-1 to TRBJ2-3; D is possibly TRBD1 or TRBD2 (6 bases each). There are 16 residues in the CDR3. Trimming cost V 0 bases and J 2 bases, with 12 bases left between them. Germline lookup yields CDR1 MGHRA and CDR2 YSYEKL. The CDR3 region has the DNA TGCGCCAGCAGCCAAGATCTGGGGGGCCCCACAGATACGCAGTATTTT. Its translation: CASSQDLGGPTDTQYF.

This chain links TRBV6-4 with TRBJ1-6, with TRBD1 as a possible D gene (5 bases). In germline, CDR1 is MRHNA, CDR2 SNTAGT. CDR3 length equals 15 residues. The V gene lost 2 bases and the J gene lost 7 bases, with 12 bases spanning the gap. The CDR3 nucleotides are TGTGCCAGCAGTGACGGCGAGGGGAACAATTCACCCCTCCACTTT. This encodes CASSDGEGNNSPLHF.

The chain joins TRBV6-1 to TRBJ2-1, with no clear D. Deletions cut 6 bases from V and 0 bases from J, with 12 bases between. In germline, CDR1 is MNHNS, CDR2 SASEGT. The CDR3 loop spans 15 amino acids. The CDR3 spells CASSAERSSYNEQFF. CDR3 nucleotide sequence: TGTGCCAGCAGCGCTGAACGGTCCTCCTACAATGAGCAGTTCTTC.

The chain employs TRBV13 and TRBJ2-7; TRBD2 matches 8 bases. Germline loops: CDR1 PRHDT, CDR2 FYEKMQ (reference sequence). V lost 0 bases to trimming and J lost 7 bases; unmatched junction nucleotides: 11. The CDR3 is 16 residues long. The CDR3 DNA sequence: TGTGCCAGCAGCTTAGGAGGGCTAGCGGGTCCCGGGGAGCAGTACTTC. Its protein product is CASSLGGLAGPGEQYF.

The chain is built from TRBV14 and TRBJ2-6; weak D call: TRBD2 (6 bases). The CDR3 consists of 18 residues. The germline V gene encodes CDR1 SGHDN and CDR2 FVKESK. Trimming left V 0 bases short and J 0 bases short, with 12 bases between. In nucleotides, the CDR3 is TGTGCCAGCAGCCAAGAGAAGGGACTGAGCTCTGGGGCCAACGTCCTGACTTTC. Translating it yields CASSQEKGLSSGANVLTF.